This T cell receptor beta chain derives from a study of radiation and T cells in renal cell carcinoma. On the study more broadly: Nephrectomy followed 15 Gy stereotactic body radiation by 4 weeks. General study findings and limits: Top tumor clonotypes rose in blood 2 weeks post-radiation, then contracted.

The CDR3 extends over 14 amino acids. The V end lost 0 bases, the J end lost 6 bases, and 14 bases lay between the germline ends. CDR1 and CDR2 from the germline V gene are SQVTM and ANQGSEA. This clone has a single count. Its specificity is unknown. The time point denotes: baseline pretreatment blood. Documented treatment: 15 Gy SBRT to primary tumor, nephrectomy 4 weeks later. This renal cell carcinoma was of the clear cell type. The method was immunoSEQ multiplex PCR; TCRdb's version includes in-frame clones alone and lacks a portion of them. The table shows around 140,000 clones, with less than 90% occurring only once.

The material was blood, obtained from a patient whose treatment included radiotherapy and nephrectomy. The V gene is TRBV29-1, the J gene TRBJ1-1; D is uncertain. The clonotype was recovered from a woman aged 70 to 79 with renal cell carcinoma. CDR3 sequence: CSVEDRGGGAEAFF. DNA of the CDR3: TGCAGCGTTGAAGACCGGGGAGGTGGTGCTGAAGCTTTCTTT.